These 14 T cell receptor beta chains were sequenced from one sample in a study of blood T cells in healthy people across ages. A second 7 to 11 cycle PCR used barcoded and J-beta primers. MiXCR, applied by TCRdb to the 5' RACE reads, yields one record per CDR3 protein. The table has about 720,000 distinct CDR3 sequences, roughly 25% seen once. The data also belong to a second study, concerning T cells of mothers and their children.

Material: blood. These receptors all come from a boy aged 10-17 years in good health.

In this sample, this clonotype turned up a few times. This chain uses TRBV7-2 with TRBJ2-5, with D perhaps TRBD2 (5 bases). Germline CDR1 and CDR2: SGHTA and FQGNSA. The CDR3 extends over 15 amino acids. V lost 6 bases and J lost 4, with 18 bases in between. This CDR3 reads CASSLARAVGETQYF. As DNA, the CDR3 is TGTGCCAGCAGTCTAGCCCGGGCTGTTGGAGAGACCCAGTACTTC.

This clonotype turned up a few times. This sequence joins TRBV5-5 and TRBJ2-5, with D tentatively TRBD1 or TRBD2 (7 bases each). The CDR3 spans 16 residues. The germline V gene encodes CDR1 SGHKS and CDR2 YYEKEE (reference sequence). V dropped 4 bases and J dropped 5 bases, with 21 bases sitting between them. The CDR3 DNA follows: TGTGCCAGCAGCGATAGACAGGGAGCCGGGAGGGAGACCCAGTACTTC. It translates to CASSDRQGAGRETQYF.

This clonotype was seen only a few times. The J gene is TRBJ2-1, the V gene TRBV28; 12 bases align to TRBD2. The closer fit of TRBJ2-7 to the DNA end suggests the J call may be wrong. The CDR3 covers 15 residues. The germline V gene has CDR1 MDHEN and CDR2 SYDVKM. The CDR3 is CASSLVLAGGYEQYF. The CDR3 nucleotides read TGTGCCAGCAGTTTGGTACTAGCGGGAGGTTACGAGCAGTACTTC.

This clonotype was observed a few times. The chain uses TRBV5-6 and TRBJ2-5; a possible D gene is TRBD1 (6 bases). Per the germline V gene, CDR1 is SGHDT and CDR2 is YYEEEE. The V end lost 3 bases, the J end lost 5 bases, and 20 bases lay between the germline ends. The CDR3 totals 16 residues. The CDR3 DNA is TGTGCCAGCAGCTACCCGGGACAATCGGTCGGTGAGACCCAGTACTTC. Protein: CASSYPGQSVGETQYF.

The chain uses TRBV15 and TRBJ2-5; D possibly corresponds to TRBD1 (5 bases). TRBJ2-7 explains the end of the DNA better; the J call may be wrong. Germline assignment: CDR1 LNHNV and CDR2 YYDKDF (reference sequence). CDR3 length: 14 amino acids. The CDR3 loop is CATSRDRTTYEQYF. CDR3 coding DNA: TGTGCCACCAGCAGAGATAGGACAACCTACGAGCAGTACTTC.

As regards this clonotype: The germline gene is not matched at one end of the junction; a read error may be the cause. The genes are TRBV9 and TRBJ1-2; the D gene is possibly TRBD1 (6 bases). This CDR3 region has 14 residues. The germline V gene encodes CDR1 SGDLS and CDR2 YYNGEE. This chain's CDR3 is CASSVAGASYDYTF. The CDR3 nucleotides are TGTGCCAGCAGCGTAGCAGGGGCGAGCTATGACTACACCTTC.

As for this clonotype: One junction end does not reproduce the germline sequence, and a read error may be involved. The V call is TRBV29-1, the J call TRBJ1-4, with 10 bases that match TRBD1. Germline CDR1 SQVTM, CDR2 ANQGSEA. This CDR3 is 13 amino acids long. The CDR3 coding sequence is TGCAGCGTTGGGGACAGGGGCGGTGAAAAACGGTTTTTT. It is translated as CSVGDRGGEKRFF.

This clonotype was found once. The rearrangement joins TRBV29-1 to TRBJ1-2; TRBD1 aligns across 8 bases. In germline, CDR1 is SQVTM, CDR2 ANQGSEA. V was pared by 7 bases and J by 2 bases, with 9 bases of the junction left unmatched. This CDR3 spans 14 amino acids. CDR3 sequence reads: CSADLTGANYGYTF. In nucleotides, the CDR3 is TGCAGCGCGGACTTGACAGGGGCCAACTATGGCTACACCTTC.

In its sample, this clonotype was seen a few times. The rearrangement links TRBV7-3 to TRBJ1-1; the match to TRBD1 covers 10 bases. The CDR3 length is 14 residues. V was pared by 4 bases and J by 7 bases, with 6 bases of the junction left unmatched. CDR1 SGHTA and CDR2 FQGTGA come from the germline V gene. CDR3 amino acids: CASSSLGQGDEAFF. For the CDR3, the DNA is TGTGCCAGCAGCTCCCTCGGACAGGGGGATGAAGCTTTCTTT.

The genes are TRBV29-1 and TRBJ2-7; the D gene is possibly TRBD1 (6 bases). This CDR3 comprises 11 residues. Trimming took off 6 bases at V and 5 bases at J, with 11 bases between the two ends. Germline lookup yields CDR1 SQVTM and CDR2 ANQGSEA. CDR3 loop: CSVTGIHEQYF. In DNA, the CDR3 is TGCAGCGTAACAGGGATTCACGAGCAGTACTTC.

This clonotype has just one count. This could be a read error, since a much larger clone is one nucleotide away. The gene calls are TRBV4-3 and TRBJ2-5; 10 bases map to TRBD2. The germline CDR1 and CDR2 sequences are LGHNA and YSLEER. The V segment lost 1 base and the J segment 4 bases; nucleotides outside the gene matches: 3. The CDR3 spans 15 residues. This CDR3 reads CASSQGTSGRETQYF. In DNA form, the CDR3 reads TGCGCCAGCAGCCAAGGGACTAGCGGACGAGAGACCCAGTACTTC.

This chain joins TRBV18 and TRBJ2-3; perhaps TRBD2 as D (6 bases). The germline CDR1 and CDR2 sequences are KGHSH and LQKENI. There are 17 residues in the CDR3. The V end lost 0 bases, the J end lost 1 base, and 14 bases lay between the germline ends. CDR3 in amino acids: CASSPPRTNYGTDTQYF. The CDR3 DNA sequence: TGTGCCAGCTCACCACCTCGGACTAACTATGGCACAGATACGCAGTATTTT.

This chain uses TRBV29-1 with TRBJ2-2; 8 bases are a match to TRBD1. This CDR3 contains 16 residues. Looked up from germline, CDR1 is SQVTM and CDR2 is ANQGSEA. With 5 bases clipped from V and 0 bases from J, the junction kept 8 bases outside the gene matches. In DNA form, the CDR3 reads TGCAGCGTTAACAGGGGGTTGGGCGCGAACACCGGGGAGCTGTTTTTT. It translates to CSVNRGLGANTGELFF.

J is TRBJ1-1 and V is TRBV5-1, with TRBD1 as a possible D gene (6 bases). The CDR3 extends over 14 amino acids. Germline V gene data show CDR1 as SGHRS and CDR2 as YFSETQ. Trimming removed 0 bases at V and 6 bases at J, with 12 bases between. CDR3 region: CASSLDRAIPEAFF. Here the CDR3 DNA reads TGCGCCAGCAGCTTGGACAGGGCGATCCCTGAAGCTTTCTTT.